Listed here are 20 T cell receptor beta chains from one sample, sequenced in a study of early T cells in non-severe SARS-CoV-2 infection. TCRdb reprocessed the 5' RACE reads via MiXCR and lists one record per CDR3 protein. The sample includes around 66,000 distinct CDR3 sequences, under 15% of them seen just once. The sample comprised whole blood. The receptors here all came from an adult who was a healthcare worker with PCR-confirmed SARS-CoV-2 infection or an uninfected control (not recorded which).

The rearrangement joins TRBV18 to TRBJ2-1; 12 bases line up with TRBD2. The trim removed 3 bases at V and 3 bases at J, leaving 6 bases unmatched. The length of the CDR3 is 17 residues. Germline V gene lookup returns CDR1 KGHSH and CDR2 LQKENI. The CDR3 protein is CASSPDGLAGIYNEQFF. The CDR3 DNA reads as TGTGCCAGCTCACCTGACGGACTAGCGGGGATCTACAATGAGCAGTTCTTC.

This clonotype was recorded a few times. This chain joins TRBV24-1 and TRBJ2-1; 11 bases are a match to TRBD2. This CDR3 has 15 amino acids. Losses at the gene ends were 3 bases for V and 5 bases for J; bases not matched to a gene: 2. Looked up from germline, CDR1 is KGHDR and CDR2 is SFDVKD. The CDR3: CATSDMGLADNEQFF. The DNA of the CDR3 is TGTGCCACCAGTGATATGGGACTAGCGGACAATGAGCAGTTCTTC.

This chain joins TRBV29-1 and TRBJ1-3, with D tentatively TRBD1 (6 bases). Germline CDR1 and CDR2: SQVTM and ANQGSEA. The CDR3 loop spans 13 amino acids. Trimming pared 6 bases from V and 10 bases from J, leaving 19 bases between. The CDR3 bases are TGCAGCGTGATACAGGGCGTCCAAGGAACCATATATTTT. Translation gives CSVIQGVQGTIYF.

This clonotype was counted ten times or more. This chain uses TRBV27 with TRBJ2-7, with D possibly matching TRBD1 (6 bases). Germline CDR1 MNHEY, CDR2 SMNVEV (reference sequence). Between the trimmed V and J ends, which lost 5 bases and 2 bases, there was a span of 16 bases. This CDR3 spans 15 amino acids. For the CDR3, the DNA is TGTGCCAGCAGTAGACCCGGGACAAATACCTACGAGCAGTACTTC. This translates into CASSRPGTNTYEQYF.

A few counts support this clonotype. The chain combines TRBV18 with TRBJ2-1; D not resolved. Germline assignment: CDR1 KGHSH and CDR2 LQKENI. With 4 bases removed from V and 0 bases from J, the gap between germline ends came to 7 bases. The CDR3 sequence is 14 residues long. The CDR3 here is CASSQSSSYNEQFF. The CDR3 DNA reads TGTGCCAGCTCACAATCCAGCTCCTACAATGAGCAGTTCTTC.

This clonotype was found many times. This sequence joins TRBV24-1 and TRBJ2-2; maybe TRBD1 (6 bases). In germline, CDR1 is KGHDR, CDR2 SFDVKD. Trimming pared 2 bases from V and 1 base from J, leaving 10 bases between. CDR3 size: 16 residues. The CDR3 is CATSDSGQMNTGELFF. CDR3 DNA sequence: TGTGCCACCAGTGATTCGGGACAAATGAACACCGGGGAGCTGTTTTTT.

This clonotype was counted only a few times. The chain is built from TRBV28 and TRBJ2-7, with 11 nucleotides matching TRBD2. Germline CDR1 reads MDHEN; CDR2 reads SYDVKM. The CDR3 covers 19 residues. With 1 base clipped from V and 3 bases from J, the junction kept 14 bases outside the gene matches. Here the CDR3 reads CASSLSARLLGTSGYEQYF. Here the CDR3 DNA reads TGTGCCAGCAGTTTATCGGCCCGGCTTCTGGGGACTAGCGGCTACGAGCAGTACTTC.

This clonotype came up a few times. The chain combines TRBV20-1 with TRBJ2-4; D is unresolved. The CDR3 length is 15 residues. Germline CDR1 and CDR2: DFQATT and SNEGSKA (reference sequence). Trimming shortened V by 5 bases and J by 0 bases, and 14 bases separated the two germline ends. The CDR3 nucleotides are TGCAGTGCTCTTCACCGCTTAGAAGCCAAAAACATTCAGTACTTC. It codes for CSALHRLEAKNIQYF.

Judged by abundance, this clonotype is medium-sized (0.01 to 0.1%). The V call is TRBV7-9, the J call TRBJ1-4; maybe TRBD1 (6 bases). Trimming took off 6 bases at V and 1 base at J, with 12 bases between the two ends. The CDR3 is 15 amino acids. Germline CDR1 SEHNR, CDR2 FQNEAQ (reference sequence). CDR3: CASRRGGGTNEKLFF. The CDR3 DNA sequence: TGTGCCAGCAGACGTGGGGGCGGAACTAATGAAAAACTGTTTTTT.

This clonotype was counted many times. The chain is built from TRBV6-5 and TRBJ2-2; D gene ambiguous. The V gene lost 0 bases and the J gene lost 5 bases, with 7 bases spanning the gap. The CDR3 loop spans 14 amino acids. Per the germline V gene, CDR1 is MNHEY and CDR2 is SVGAGI. In DNA form, the CDR3 reads TGTGCCAGCAGTTACTCGAGTCCTACCGGGGAGCTGTTTTTT. Residues: CASSYSSPTGELFF.

This clonotype has at least ten counts. V is TRBV7-9 and J is TRBJ1-2; D unclear. Germline lookup yields CDR1 SEHNR and CDR2 FQNEAQ (reference sequence). The CDR3 spans 13 residues. V dropped 5 bases and J dropped 7 bases, with 14 bases sitting between them. CDR3 amino acids: CASSRSNEGGYTF. Here the CDR3 DNA reads TGTGCCAGCAGCCGGTCTAACGAAGGTGGCTACACCTTC.

This clonotype appeared a few times. The gene calls are TRBV5-1 and TRBJ2-1; a weak D match, TRBD1 (6 bases). This CDR3 has 15 amino acids. Trimming took 5 bases from V and 7 from J, leaving 19 bases between them. Germline V lookup: CDR1 SGHRS, CDR2 YFSETQ. CDR3 coding DNA: TGCGCCAGCAGGTCTGGACAGTTGGCTGGAAATGAGCAGTTCTTC. It specifies CASRSGQLAGNEQFF.

The chain uses TRBV12-3 or TRBV12-4 and TRBJ2-3; 7 bases agree with TRBD1. With 5 bases clipped from V and 4 bases from J, the junction kept 3 bases outside the gene matches. The CDR3 is made up of 13 amino acids. CDR3 in amino acids: CASSPQGSDTQYF. In DNA, the CDR3 is TGTGCCAGCAGTCCACAGGGGTCAGATACGCAGTATTTT.

In this sample, this clonotype turned up a few times. The chain is built from TRBV6-5 and TRBJ2-7; 10 nucleotides match TRBD1. V was clipped by 5 bases and J by 1 base; unmatched bases: 5. Germline V gene data show CDR1 as MNHEY and CDR2 as SVGAGI. The CDR3 runs 15 residues. Here the CDR3 DNA reads TGTGCCAGCAGTACCGGGACAGGGGCTTCCTACGAGCAGTACTTC. Translation gives CASSTGTGASYEQYF.

This clonotype was observed a few times. This chain links TRBV6-4 with TRBJ2-3; D call uncertain. This CDR3 is 15 amino acids long. Germline assignment: CDR1 MRHNA and CDR2 SNTAGT. The V and J ends lost 0 bases and 4 bases respectively, with 11 bases between them. The CDR3 protein is CASSDSNRRPDTQYF. The CDR3, as DNA: TGTGCCAGCAGTGACTCGAATCGCAGACCAGATACGCAGTATTTT.

This clonotype turned up a few times. The chain joins TRBV10-2 to TRBJ1-1; possible D gene TRBD1, 6 bases. CDR3 size: 13 residues. V gave up 7 bases and J gave up 11 bases, with 20 bases separating them. The germline CDR1 and CDR2 sequences are WSHSY and SAAADI. The CDR3 here is CASTRENREGAFF. The CDR3, as DNA: TGCGCCAGCACCAGAGAAAACAGGGAAGGCGCTTTCTTT.

This clonotype was seen ten or more times. The rearrangement links TRBV5-1 to TRBJ2-3; no clear D. Trimming pared 4 bases from V and 6 bases from J, leaving 18 bases between. Germline V gene lookup returns CDR1 SGHRS and CDR2 YFSETQ. The CDR3 consists of 15 residues. The CDR3 region has the DNA TGCGCCAGCAGCGATCTAGTGGGGAACAAGGATACGCAGTATTTT. Its protein is CASSDLVGNKDTQYF.

This clonotype came up many times. The J gene is TRBJ1-4, the V gene TRBV4-1, with D perhaps TRBD1 (6 bases). The V end lost 0 bases, the J end lost 7 bases, and 12 bases lay between the germline ends. Germline CDR1 MGHRA, CDR2 YSYEKL. The CDR3 is made up of 15 amino acids. The DNA of the CDR3 is TGCGCCAGCAGCCAAGAAGGGGGGGCAGGTGAAAAACTGTTTTTT. Translated, it gives CASSQEGGAGEKLFF.

The chain couples TRBV20-1 to TRBJ2-3, with 8 bases lining up with TRBD2. The CDR3 sequence is 13 residues long. V trimming: 3 bases; J trimming: 6 bases; junction bases outside the gene matches: 5. Germline V CDR1 and CDR2: DFQATT, SNEGSKA (reference sequence). For the CDR3, the DNA is TGCAGTGCTAGCGGGAGGGCAGGGGATACGCAGTATTTT. Translated, it gives CSASGRAGDTQYF.

This clonotype has a count of ten or more. V gene TRBV27 combines with J gene TRBJ2-1, with TRBD2 matching over 11 bases. The CDR3 sequence is 19 residues long. Looked up from germline, CDR1 is MNHEY and CDR2 is SMNVEV (reference sequence). V shed 5 bases and J 0 bases; nucleotides not matched to a gene: 12. The CDR3 bases are TGTGCCAGCAGTGGCCTGAGGACTAGCGGGTTCAGCTCCTACAATGAGCAGTTCTTC. Residues: CASSGLRTSGFSSYNEQFF.